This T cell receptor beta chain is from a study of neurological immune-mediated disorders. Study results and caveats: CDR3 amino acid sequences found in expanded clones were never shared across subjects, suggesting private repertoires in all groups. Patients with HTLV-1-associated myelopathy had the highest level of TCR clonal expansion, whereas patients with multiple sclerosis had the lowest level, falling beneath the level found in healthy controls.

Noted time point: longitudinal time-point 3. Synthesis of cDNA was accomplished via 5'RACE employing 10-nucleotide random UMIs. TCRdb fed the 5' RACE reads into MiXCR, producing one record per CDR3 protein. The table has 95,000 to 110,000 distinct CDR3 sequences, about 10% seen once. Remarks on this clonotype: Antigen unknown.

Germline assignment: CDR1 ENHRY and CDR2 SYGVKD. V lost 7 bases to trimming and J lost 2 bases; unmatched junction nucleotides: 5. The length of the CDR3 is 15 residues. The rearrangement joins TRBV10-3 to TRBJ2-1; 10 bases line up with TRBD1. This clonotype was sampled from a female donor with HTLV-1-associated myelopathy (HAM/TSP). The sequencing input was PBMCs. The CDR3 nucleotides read TGTGCCATCACCCCGGGACAGGGGACCTACAATGAGCAGTTCTTC. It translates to CAITPGQGTYNEQFF.